This T cell receptor beta chain was documented in a study of glioma-infiltrating T cells. Study-level results: Gliomas, especially low-grade, showed above-expected tissue-blood divergence; non-neoplastic patients showed below.

With 4 bases removed from V and 4 bases from J, the gap between germline ends came to 7 bases. The V gene's germline CDR1 is SGHVS and CDR2 FQNEAQ. The CDR3 sequence is 12 residues long. Amplification of TCR alpha and beta CDR3 regions from RNA used iRepertoire nested multiplex PCR. For one-step reverse transcription and amplification, roughly 100-400 ng of tissue mRNA or PBMC total RNA was used. Each CDR3 protein is one row after TCRdb ran MiXCR on the multiplex PCR reads. The repertoire holds tens of thousands of distinct CDR3 sequences, with 20% to 25% as singletons. This clonotype was counted many times. Its antigen remains unknown.

This chain links TRBV7-8 with TRBJ1-2; D ambiguous. The receptor comes from a human donor with low-grade glioma or glioblastoma, undergoing nonglioma brain surgery, or in good health (not recorded which). Sequenced sample: glioma tissue, nonneoplastic brain tissue, or PBMCs (not recorded which). The DNA for the CDR3 is TGTGCCAGCAGCTCCCAACGCTATGGCTACACCTTC. It translates to CASSSQRYGYTF.